This T cell receptor beta chain came from a study of blood T cell repertoires in COVID-19. Overall study context: The cDNA or gDNA used as material had been derived from T cells, B-cell-depleted T cells, or PBMCs.

How the authors handled the data: Estimation of nucleated cell counts relied on the amplification of reference gene primers. Here immunoSEQ multiplex PCR was the method, and the copy in TCRdb shows in-frame clones only, minus some. The DNA gave D and trimming, while V, J and clone size come from that table. The sample yields 390,000 or so clones, around nine tenths seen once. Germline CDR1 and CDR2: SNHLY and FYNNEI. V was cut by 9 bases and J by 5 bases, with 5 bases left in between. The length of the CDR3 is 11 residues. Study members were between about 18 and 100 years old and lived in 20 to 30 US regions.

The sample was PBMCs or T cells enriched from blood (not recorded which). The V gene is TRBV2, the J gene TRBJ2-6; no definite D call. This clonotype originated in a woman aged 50 to 65 who had recovered from COVID-19. The CDR3 nucleotides read TGTGCCAGGGGCCGGGCCAACGTCCTGACTTTC. Protein product: CARGRANVLTF. The entire variable domain, with the rest obtained from reference TRBV2 and TRBJ2-6, is as follows: EPEVTQTPSHQVTQMGQEVILRCVPISNHLYFYWYRQILGQKVEFLVSFYNNEISEKSEIFDDQFSVERPDGSNFTLKIRSTKLEDSAMYFCARGRANVLTFGAGSRLTVL.